These 14 T cell receptor beta chains originate from one sample sequenced in a study of blood T cell repertoires in COVID-19. Measured with immunoSEQ multiplex PCR; TCRdb has only the in-frame clones, and not every one. This sample has about 190,000 clones, with 65% to 80% found just once. The sample was peripheral blood. Every receptor here comes from a woman between 45 and 65 years old with acute or convalescent COVID-19.

This chain links TRBV28 with TRBJ2-7; 7 bases line up with TRBD2. Trimming took 6 bases from V and 0 from J; bases not matched to a gene: 20. The CDR3 runs 19 residues. CDR1 and CDR2 (germline): MDHEN, SYDVKM. CDR3 in DNA: TGTGCCAGCAGCCTCGGTTGGGGGAGGGCCTCCTCCTACTCCTACGAGCAGTACTTC. It codes for CASSLGWGRASSYSYEQYF.

The chain carries TRBV30 and TRBJ1-2; 10 bases line up with TRBD1. CDR3 size: 15 residues. The ends lost 2 bases at V and 8 bases at J; junction bases unmatched: 11. Germline-derived CDR1 and CDR2 are GTSNPN and SVGIG (reference sequence). DNA of the CDR3: TGTGCCTGGAGTACAATTCGGGACAGGGGTCGCGGCTACACCTTC. Encoded protein: CAWSTIRDRGRGYTF. Looking up the rest from reference TRBV30 and TRBJ1-2 gives the full variable domain: SQTIHQWPATLVQPVGSPLSLECTVEGTSNPNLYWYRQAAGRGLQLLFYSVGIGQISSEVPQNLSASRPQDRQFILSSKKLLLSDSGFYLCAWSTIRDRGRGYTFGSGTRLTVV.

The chain uses TRBV18 and TRBJ1-3, with 7 bases that match TRBD1. Losses at the gene ends were 4 bases for V and 0 bases for J; bases not matched to a gene: 3. CDR1 is KGHSH and CDR2 is LQKENI in the germline V gene. CDR3 length: 15 residues. The CDR3 region has the DNA TGTGCCAGCTCACAGGGACAGAGCTCTGGAAACACCATATATTTT. The encoded protein is CASSQGQSSGNTIYF.

V and J are TRBV5-1 and TRBJ2-7; a weak D match, TRBD2 (6 bases). Germline loops: CDR1 SGHRS, CDR2 YFSETQ. The CDR3 consists of 14 residues. The V end was cut by 4 bases, the J end by 5 bases, with 16 bases between. The CDR3 DNA reads as TGCGCCAGCAGCGGTTCGGGGGTCGGGGACGAGCAGTACTTC. It translates to CASSGSGVGDEQYF.

The V call is TRBV5-1, the J call TRBJ2-3; D is possibly TRBD2 (6 bases). The CDR3 covers 14 residues. V was trimmed by 4 bases and J by 2 bases, leaving 11 bases between them. The germline CDR1 and CDR2 sequences are SGHRS and YFSETQ. CDR3 loop: CASSDGGHTDTQYF. The DNA of the CDR3 is TGCGCCAGCAGCGACGGGGGTCACACAGATACGCAGTATTTT.

The V call is TRBV6-4, the J call TRBJ2-1; 9 nucleotides agree with TRBD2. The germline CDR1 and CDR2 sequences are MRHNA and SNTAGT. After removal of 2 bases from V and 3 bases from J, the junction contained 5 bases not matched to a gene. The length of the CDR3 is 16 residues. The CDR3: CASSDRPAGGYNEQFF. DNA for the CDR3: TGTGCCAGCAGTGACCGTCCAGCGGGGGGCTACAATGAGCAGTTCTTC.

This clone was found a few times. The chain has TRBV5-1 and TRBJ1-1; 9 bases match TRBD1. CDR3 length equals 15 residues. V was clipped by 2 bases and J by 0 bases; unmatched bases: 2. Germline CDR1 and CDR2: SGHRS and YFSETQ. CDR3 sequence reads: CASSLRQGVNTEAFF. The CDR3, as DNA: TGCGCCAGCAGCTTAAGACAGGGGGTGAACACTGAAGCTTTCTTT.

There are a few counts of this clone. This chain uses TRBV5-8 with TRBJ1-5, with D perhaps matching TRBD1 (6 bases). V was trimmed by 0 bases and J by 6 bases, leaving 13 bases between them. This CDR3 has 15 amino acids. CDR1 and CDR2 (germline): SGHTS, YDEGEE. The CDR3 DNA reads TGTGCCAGCAGCTTGGCTGGCAGGGGCCTTCAGCCCCAGCATTTT. It translates to CASSLAGRGLQPQHF. Supplemented by reference TRBV5-8 and TRBJ1-5, the full variable domain reads EAGVTQSPTHLIKTRGQQATLRCSPISGHTSVYWYQQALGLGLQFLLWYDEGEERNRGNFPPRFSGRQFPNYSSELNVNALELEDSALYLCASSLAGRGLQPQHFGDGTRLSIL.

The chain combines TRBV14 with TRBJ2-7, with 12 positions matching TRBD2. With 5 bases clipped from V and 4 bases from J, the junction kept 3 bases outside the gene matches. Per the germline V gene, CDR1 is SGHDN and CDR2 is FVKESK. The CDR3 is made up of 14 amino acids. CDR3 region: CASSEGLAGYEQYF. The CDR3 DNA sequence: TGTGCCAGCAGCGAAGGACTAGCGGGATACGAGCAGTACTTC.

The chain joins TRBV30 to TRBJ2-3, with TRBD1 identical over 9 bases. Germline V gives CDR1 GTSNPN, CDR2 SVGIG (reference sequence). There are 15 residues in the CDR3. The ends lost 2 bases at V and 9 bases at J; junction bases unmatched: 12. The chain's CDR3 is CAWSTTGTGTGTQYF. CDR3 sequence (DNA): TGTGCCTGGAGTACAACGGGGACCGGGACAGGGACGCAGTATTTT.

J is TRBJ1-3 and V is TRBV7-6; no reliable D call. Germline CDR1 is SGHVS and CDR2 is FNYEAQ. The V and J ends lost 5 bases and 3 bases respectively, with 17 bases between them. This CDR3 comprises 16 residues. The CDR3 protein is CASSLNGFASGNTIYF. DNA of the CDR3: TGTGCCAGCAGCCTTAACGGGTTCGCTAGTGGAAACACCATATATTTT.

This clone was recorded at least ten times. J is TRBJ2-7 and V is TRBV29-1; possibly TRBD2 for D (5 bases). CDR1 SQVTM and CDR2 ANQGSEA come from the germline V gene. This CDR3 contains 14 residues. The V end lost 4 bases, the J end lost 2 bases, and 15 bases lay between the germline ends. The CDR3 sequence: CSVVTWSGTYEQYF. The DNA of the CDR3 is TGCAGCGTTGTAACGTGGAGCGGTACCTACGAGCAGTACTTC.

The chain has TRBV19 and TRBJ2-1; TRBD1 is a possible D gene (6 bases). This CDR3 spans 15 amino acids. Germline CDR1 reads LNHDA; CDR2 reads SQIVND (reference sequence). Trimming left V 0 bases short and J 4 bases short, with 10 bases between. The CDR3 spells CASSIDGGSYNEQFF. In DNA, the CDR3 is TGTGCCAGTAGTATAGATGGGGGCTCATACAATGAGCAGTTCTTC.

This rearrangement joins TRBV19 to TRBJ2-3; 7 bases align to TRBD1. The CDR3 contains 13 residues. The J segment lost 3 bases and the V segment lost 7 bases, leaving 4 bases of the junction unmatched. Per the germline V gene, CDR1 is LNHDA and CDR2 is SQIVND (reference sequence). CDR3 coding DNA: TGTGCCAGTATCCCGACAGGGACAGATACGCAGTATTTT. Protein: CASIPTGTDTQYF. Based on the CDR3 plus reference TRBV19 and TRBJ2-3, the full variable domain is DGGITQSPKYLFRKEGQNVTLSCEQNLNHDAMYWYRQDPGQGLRLIYYSQIVNDFQKGDIAEGYSVSREKKESFPLTVTSAQKNPTAFYLCASIPTGTDTQYFGPGTRLTVL.